The sequence of this T cell receptor (beta chain) was determined in a study of Ad26.COV2.S vaccination and SARS-CoV-2 variants. Regarding the study as a whole: Reported findings describe substantial breadth in spike-specific CD8+ and CD4+ T cell responses following vaccination. Analyses that measured TCR breadth and depth may have underestimated total T cell responses.

The treatment was: 15 to 20 received Ad26.COV2.S at low or high dose, single or two shots; five or six received placebo; per-sample allocation not given. Day 63 after the first injection of vaccine or placebo was the sampling time. A Boston adult aged 18-55 years was the donor. This clone occurred once. The antigen remains undetermined. The V and J ends lost 1 base and 13 bases, in that order; junction bases with no gene match: 10. The length of the CDR3 is 15 residues. This table comes from immunoSEQ multiplex PCR, and its TCRdb copy is limited to in-frame clones, with some not included. The sample has around 310,000 clones; roughly nine tenths are singletons.

This sequence was found in a person aged 18 to 59 who received the Ad26.COV2.S COVID-19 vaccine or a placebo. This sequence joins TRBV5-3 and TRBJ2-5; 13 bases map to TRBD2. TRBV5-3 is filed as an ORF, its function uncertain. The input for sequencing was peripheral blood, taken in a trial of Ad26.COV2.S vaccine versus placebo. This CDR3 is CARSLCGTSGMWGYF. CDR3 in DNA: TGTGCCAGAAGCTTGTGTGGGACTAGCGGGATGTGGGGGTACTTC.